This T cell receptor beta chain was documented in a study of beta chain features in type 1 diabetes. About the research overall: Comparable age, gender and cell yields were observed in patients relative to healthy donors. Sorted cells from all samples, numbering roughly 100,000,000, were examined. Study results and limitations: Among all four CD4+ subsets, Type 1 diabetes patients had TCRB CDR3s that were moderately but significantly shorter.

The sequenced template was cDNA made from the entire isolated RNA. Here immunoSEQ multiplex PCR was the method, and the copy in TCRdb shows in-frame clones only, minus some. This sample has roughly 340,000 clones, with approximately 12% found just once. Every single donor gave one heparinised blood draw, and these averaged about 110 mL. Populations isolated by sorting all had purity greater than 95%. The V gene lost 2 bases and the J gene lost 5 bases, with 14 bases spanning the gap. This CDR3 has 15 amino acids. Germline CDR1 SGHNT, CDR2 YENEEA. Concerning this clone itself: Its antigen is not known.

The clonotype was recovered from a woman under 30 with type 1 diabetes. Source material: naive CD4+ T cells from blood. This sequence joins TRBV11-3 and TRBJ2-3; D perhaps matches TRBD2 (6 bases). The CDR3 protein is CASSLLGGSGDTQYF. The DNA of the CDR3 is TGTGCCAGCAGCTTACTAGGAGGGTCGGGAGATACGCAGTATTTT.